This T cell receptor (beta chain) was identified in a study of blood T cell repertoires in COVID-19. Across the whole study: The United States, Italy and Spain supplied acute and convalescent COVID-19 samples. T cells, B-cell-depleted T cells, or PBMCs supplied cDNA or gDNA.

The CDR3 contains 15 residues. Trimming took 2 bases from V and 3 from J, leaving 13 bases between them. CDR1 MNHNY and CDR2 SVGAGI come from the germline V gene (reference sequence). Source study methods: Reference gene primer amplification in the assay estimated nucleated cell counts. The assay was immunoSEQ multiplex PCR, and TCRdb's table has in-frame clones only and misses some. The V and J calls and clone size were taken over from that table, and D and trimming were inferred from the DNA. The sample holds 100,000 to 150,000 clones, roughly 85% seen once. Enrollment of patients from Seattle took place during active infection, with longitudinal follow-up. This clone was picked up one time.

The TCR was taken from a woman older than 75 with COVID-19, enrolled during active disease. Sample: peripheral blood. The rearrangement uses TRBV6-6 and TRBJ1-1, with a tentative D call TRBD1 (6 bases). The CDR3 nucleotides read TGTGCCAGCAGTTACCCCCAAGGGGGAGACACTGAAGCTTTCTTT. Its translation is CASSYPQGGDTEAFF.